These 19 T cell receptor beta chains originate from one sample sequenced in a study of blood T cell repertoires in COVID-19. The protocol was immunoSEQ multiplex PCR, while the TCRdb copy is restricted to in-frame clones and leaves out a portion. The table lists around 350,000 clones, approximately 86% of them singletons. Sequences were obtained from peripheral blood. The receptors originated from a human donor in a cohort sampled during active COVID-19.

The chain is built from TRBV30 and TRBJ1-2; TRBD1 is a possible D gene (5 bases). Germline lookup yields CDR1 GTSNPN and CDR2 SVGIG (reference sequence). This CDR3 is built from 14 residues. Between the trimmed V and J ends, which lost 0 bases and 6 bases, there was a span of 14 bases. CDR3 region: CAWSVHPAGNGYTF. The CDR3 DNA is TGTGCCTGGAGTGTACACCCGGCAGGGAATGGCTACACCTTC.

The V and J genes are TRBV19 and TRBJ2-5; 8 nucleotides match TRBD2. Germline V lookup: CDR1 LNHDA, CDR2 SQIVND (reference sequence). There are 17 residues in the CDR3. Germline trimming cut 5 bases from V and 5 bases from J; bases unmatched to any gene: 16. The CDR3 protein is CASSSRISGIGGETQYF. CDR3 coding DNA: TGTGCCAGTAGTTCCCGAATTAGCGGGATCGGAGGGGAGACCCAGTACTTC.

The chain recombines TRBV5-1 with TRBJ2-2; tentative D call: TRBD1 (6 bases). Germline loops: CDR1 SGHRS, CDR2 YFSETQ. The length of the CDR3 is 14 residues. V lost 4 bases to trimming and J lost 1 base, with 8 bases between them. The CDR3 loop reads CASSVQGNTGELFF. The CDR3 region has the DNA TGCGCCAGCAGCGTACAGGGGAACACCGGGGAGCTGTTTTTT.

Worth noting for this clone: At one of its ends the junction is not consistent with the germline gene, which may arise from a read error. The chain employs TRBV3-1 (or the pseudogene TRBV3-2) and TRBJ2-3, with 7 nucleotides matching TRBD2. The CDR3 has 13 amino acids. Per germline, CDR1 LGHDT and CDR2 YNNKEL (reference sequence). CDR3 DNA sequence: TGTGCCAGCAGCCAAGATCGGGGGGACCAGAAGCATTTT. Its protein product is CASSQDRGDQKHF.

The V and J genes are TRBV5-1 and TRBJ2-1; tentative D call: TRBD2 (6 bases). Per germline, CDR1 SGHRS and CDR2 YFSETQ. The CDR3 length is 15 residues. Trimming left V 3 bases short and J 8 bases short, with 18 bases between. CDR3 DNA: TGCGCCAGCAGCTGGGGTGGCGGGGCCGGCGATGAGCAGTTCTTC. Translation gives CASSWGGGAGDEQFF.

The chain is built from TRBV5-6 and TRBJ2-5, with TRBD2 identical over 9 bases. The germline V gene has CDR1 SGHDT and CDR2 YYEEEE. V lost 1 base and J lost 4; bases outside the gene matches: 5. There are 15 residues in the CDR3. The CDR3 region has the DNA TGTGCCAGCAGCTTGAGCGGGGGGCCAGCAGAGACCCAGTACTTC. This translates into CASSLSGGPAETQYF.

As DNA, the CDR3 is TGCAGCGTGGGACAGGGAAGGAGTGGCTACACCTTC. This gives the protein CSVGQGRSGYTF. J is TRBJ1-2 and V is TRBV29-1, with 9 positions matching TRBD1. CDR1 and CDR2 (germline): SQVTM, ANQGSEA. V was pared by 6 bases and J by 7 bases, with 6 bases of the junction left unmatched. The CDR3 is made up of 12 amino acids.

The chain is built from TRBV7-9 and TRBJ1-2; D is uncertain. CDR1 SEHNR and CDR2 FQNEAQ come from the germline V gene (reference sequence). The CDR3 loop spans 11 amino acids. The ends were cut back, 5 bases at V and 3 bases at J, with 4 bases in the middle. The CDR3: CASSGDYGYTF. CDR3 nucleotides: TGTGCCAGCAGCGGAGACTATGGCTACACCTTC.

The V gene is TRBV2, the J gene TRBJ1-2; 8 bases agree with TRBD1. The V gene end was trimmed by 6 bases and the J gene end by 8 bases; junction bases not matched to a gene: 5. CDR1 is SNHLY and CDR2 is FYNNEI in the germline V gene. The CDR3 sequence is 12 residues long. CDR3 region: CASRLTGVGYTF. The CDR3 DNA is TGTGCCAGCAGGCTGACAGGGGTCGGCTACACCTTC.

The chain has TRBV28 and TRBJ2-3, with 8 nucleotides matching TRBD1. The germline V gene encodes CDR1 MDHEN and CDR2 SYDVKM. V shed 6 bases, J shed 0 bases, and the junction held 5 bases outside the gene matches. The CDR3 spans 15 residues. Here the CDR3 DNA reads TGTGCCAGCAGACGAACAGGGGGAAGCACAGATACGCAGTATTTT. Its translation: CASRRTGGSTDTQYF.

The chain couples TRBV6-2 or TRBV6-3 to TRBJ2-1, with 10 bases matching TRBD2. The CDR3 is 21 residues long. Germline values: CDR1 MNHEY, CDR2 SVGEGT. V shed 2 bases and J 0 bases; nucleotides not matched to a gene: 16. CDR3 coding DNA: TGTGCCAGCAGTTACCCGGGGACTAGCGTGAAGGAACGGAGCTCCTACAATGAGCAGTTCTTC. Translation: CASSYPGTSVKERSSYNEQFF.

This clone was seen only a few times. For the CDR3, the DNA is TGTGCCAGCAGCCGTCCGGGACAGGGGGAATCACCCCTCCACTTT. It translates to CASSRPGQGESPLHF. The chain carries TRBV6-2 or TRBV6-3 and TRBJ1-6; 11 bases map to TRBD1. Germline trimming cut 6 bases from V and 10 bases from J; bases unmatched to any gene: 8. The germline CDR1 and CDR2 sequences are MNHEY and SVGEGT. The CDR3 is made up of 15 amino acids.

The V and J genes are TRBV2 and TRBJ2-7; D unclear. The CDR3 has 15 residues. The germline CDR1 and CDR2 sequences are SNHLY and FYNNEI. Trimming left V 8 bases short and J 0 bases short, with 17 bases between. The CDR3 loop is CASRQTLISSYEQYF. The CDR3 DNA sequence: TGTGCCAGCCGTCAGACATTAATTTCCTCCTACGAGCAGTACTTC.

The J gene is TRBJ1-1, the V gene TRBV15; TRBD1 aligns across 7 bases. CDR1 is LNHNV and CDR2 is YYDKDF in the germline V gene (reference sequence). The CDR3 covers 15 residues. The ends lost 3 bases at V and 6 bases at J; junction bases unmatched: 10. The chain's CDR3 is CATSSVGQAYPEAFF. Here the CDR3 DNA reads TGTGCCACCAGCAGTGTCGGACAGGCATACCCTGAAGCTTTCTTT.

In DNA form, the CDR3 reads TGTGCCAGTAGTATCCAGAACACCGGGGAGCTGTTTTTT. Its protein product is CASSIQNTGELFF. This sequence joins TRBV19 and TRBJ2-2; no clear D gene. Trimming pared 3 bases from V and 1 base from J, leaving 3 bases between. This CDR3 contains 13 residues. Germline V gene lookup returns CDR1 LNHDA and CDR2 SQIVND (reference sequence).

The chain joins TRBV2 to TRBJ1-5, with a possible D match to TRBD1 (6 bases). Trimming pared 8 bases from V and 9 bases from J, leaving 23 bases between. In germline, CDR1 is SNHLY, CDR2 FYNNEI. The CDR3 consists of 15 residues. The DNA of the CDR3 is TGTGCCAGCGGAAGGATGACAGGCATTGGGGGGCCCCAGCATTTT. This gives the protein CASGRMTGIGGPQHF.

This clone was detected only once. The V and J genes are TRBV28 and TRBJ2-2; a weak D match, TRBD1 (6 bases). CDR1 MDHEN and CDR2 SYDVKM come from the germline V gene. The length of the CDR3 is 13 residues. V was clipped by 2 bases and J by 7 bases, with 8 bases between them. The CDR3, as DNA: TGTGCCAGCAGTTTAGGGGGCAGCGGGGAGCTGTTTTTT. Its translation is CASSLGGSGELFF. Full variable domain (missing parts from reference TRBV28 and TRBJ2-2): DVKVTQSSRYLVKRTGEKVFLECVQDMDHENMFWYRQDPGLGLRLIYFSYDVKMKEKGDIPEGYSVSREKKERFSLILESASTNQTSMYLCASSLGGSGELFFGEGSRLTVL.

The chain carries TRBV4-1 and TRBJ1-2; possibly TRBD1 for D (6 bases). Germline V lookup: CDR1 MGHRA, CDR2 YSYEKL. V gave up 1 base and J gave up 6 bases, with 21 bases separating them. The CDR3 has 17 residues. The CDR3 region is CASSQVPVGDKKHGYTF. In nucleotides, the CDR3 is TGCGCCAGCAGCCAAGTCCCGGTAGGGGACAAAAAACATGGCTACACCTTC.

CDR3 in DNA: TGTGCCTGGAGTGCGGGACAGGGGGAACACAATGAGCAGTTCTTC. Its protein is CAWSAGQGEHNEQFF. The chain combines TRBV30 with TRBJ2-1; 11 bases are shared with TRBD1. The ends lost 1 base at V and 5 bases at J; junction bases unmatched: 4. Germline CDR1 GTSNPN, CDR2 SVGIG (reference sequence). The CDR3 covers 15 residues. Drawing the rest from reference TRBV30 and TRBJ2-1, the complete variable domain is SQTIHQWPATLVQPVGSPLSLECTVEGTSNPNLYWYRQAAGRGLQLLFYSVGIGQISSEVPQNLSASRPQDRQFILSSKKLLLSDSGFYLCAWSAGQGEHNEQFFGPGTRLTVL.